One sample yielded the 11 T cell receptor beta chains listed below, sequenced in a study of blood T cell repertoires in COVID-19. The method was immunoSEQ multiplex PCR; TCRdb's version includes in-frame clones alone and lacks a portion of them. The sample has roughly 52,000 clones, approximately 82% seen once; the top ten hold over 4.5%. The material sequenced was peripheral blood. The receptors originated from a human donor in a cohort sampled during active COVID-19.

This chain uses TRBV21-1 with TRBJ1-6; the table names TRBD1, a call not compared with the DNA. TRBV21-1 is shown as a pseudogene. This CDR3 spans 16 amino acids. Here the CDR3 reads CASSPSTGYENSPLHF. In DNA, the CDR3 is TGTGCCAGCAGCCCTTCCACAGGGTACGAAAATTCACCCCTCCACTTT.

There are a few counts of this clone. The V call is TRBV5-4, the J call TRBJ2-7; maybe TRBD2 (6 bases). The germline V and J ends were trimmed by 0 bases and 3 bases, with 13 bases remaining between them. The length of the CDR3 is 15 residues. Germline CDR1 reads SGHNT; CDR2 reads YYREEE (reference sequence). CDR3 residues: CASSLAGGANYEQYF. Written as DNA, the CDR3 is TGTGCCAGCAGCTTGGCTGGCGGGGCCAACTACGAGCAGTACTTC.

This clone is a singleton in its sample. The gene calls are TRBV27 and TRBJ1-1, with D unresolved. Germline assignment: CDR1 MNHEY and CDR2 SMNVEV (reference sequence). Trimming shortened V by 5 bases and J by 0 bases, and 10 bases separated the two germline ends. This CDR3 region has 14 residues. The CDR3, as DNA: TGTGCCAGCAGTCTGAGCTCTCTGAACACTGAAGCTTTCTTT. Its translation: CASSLSSLNTEAFF.

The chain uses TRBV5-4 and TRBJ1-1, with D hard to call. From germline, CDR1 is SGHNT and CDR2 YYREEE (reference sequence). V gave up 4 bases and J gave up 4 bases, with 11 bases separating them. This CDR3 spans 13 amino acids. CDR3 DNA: TGTGCCAGCAGCCGAGGTGGGAGCACTGAAGCTTTCTTT. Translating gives CASSRGGSTEAFF.

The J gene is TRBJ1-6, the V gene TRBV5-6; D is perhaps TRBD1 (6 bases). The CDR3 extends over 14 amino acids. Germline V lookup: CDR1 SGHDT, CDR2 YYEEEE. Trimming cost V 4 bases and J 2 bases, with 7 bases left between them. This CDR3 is CASSGGPYNSPLHF. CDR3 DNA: TGTGCCAGCAGCGGGGGCCCCTATAATTCACCCCTCCACTTT.

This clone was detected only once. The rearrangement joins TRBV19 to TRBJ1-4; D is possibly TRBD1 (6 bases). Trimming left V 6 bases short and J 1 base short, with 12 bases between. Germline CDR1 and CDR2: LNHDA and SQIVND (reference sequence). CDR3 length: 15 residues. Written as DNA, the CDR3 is TGTGCCAGTAGAGGACAGCACAGAACTAATGAAAAACTGTTTTTT. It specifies CASRGQHRTNEKLFF.

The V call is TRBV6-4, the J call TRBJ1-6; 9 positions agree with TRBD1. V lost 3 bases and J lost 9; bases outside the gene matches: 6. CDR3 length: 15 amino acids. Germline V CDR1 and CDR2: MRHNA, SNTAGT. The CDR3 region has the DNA TGTGCCAGCAGTGAGGGGACAGGGACCGGTTCACCCCTCCACTTT. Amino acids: CASSEGTGTGSPLHF.

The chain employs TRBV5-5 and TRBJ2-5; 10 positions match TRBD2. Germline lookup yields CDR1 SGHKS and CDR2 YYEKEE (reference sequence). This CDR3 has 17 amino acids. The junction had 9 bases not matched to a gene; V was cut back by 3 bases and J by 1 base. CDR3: CASSWGGLAGGQETQYF. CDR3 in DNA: TGTGCCAGCAGCTGGGGCGGTTTAGCGGGGGGCCAAGAGACCCAGTACTTC.

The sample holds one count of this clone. The CDR3 sequence is CASSPVAGYEQYF. CDR3 nucleotide sequence: TGTGCCAGCTCACCAGTGGCAGGCTACGAGCAGTACTTC. The genes are TRBV18 and TRBJ2-7; the D is unclear. CDR1 is KGHSH, CDR2 LQKENI, per germline. V lost 2 bases, J lost 3 bases, and 8 bases lay in between. CDR3 length: 13 amino acids.

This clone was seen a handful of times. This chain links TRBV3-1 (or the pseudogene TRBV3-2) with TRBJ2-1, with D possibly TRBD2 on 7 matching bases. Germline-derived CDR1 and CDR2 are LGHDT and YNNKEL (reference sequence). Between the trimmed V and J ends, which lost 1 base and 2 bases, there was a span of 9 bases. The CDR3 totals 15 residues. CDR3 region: CASSQAGGPYNEQFF. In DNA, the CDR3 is TGTGCCAGCAGCCAAGCGGGGGGCCCCTACAATGAGCAGTTCTTC.

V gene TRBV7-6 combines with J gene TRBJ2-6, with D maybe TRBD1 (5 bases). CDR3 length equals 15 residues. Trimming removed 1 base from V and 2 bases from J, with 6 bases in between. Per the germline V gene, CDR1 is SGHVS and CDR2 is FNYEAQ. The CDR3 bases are TGTGCCAGCAGCTTAGAAGGGGCTGGGGCCAACGTCCTGACTTTC. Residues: CASSLEGAGANVLTF.